These T cell receptor beta chains were read from a single sample in a study of neoadjuvant anti-PD-1 for oral cavity cancer. The repertoire was sequenced with immunoSEQ multiplex PCR; TCRdb's copy has only in-frame clones and lacks some. The repertoire holds around 5,700 clones, approximately 58% seen once, with 7.2% in the top ten. The sample was tumor tissue, taken after nivolumab (anti-PD-1) treatment. These receptors all come from a person aged 35-79 years with oral cavity squamous cell carcinoma. CDR3s include the opening cysteine and the closing phenylalanine or tryptophan. Each record gives: J gene, clone size, D gene, V gene, CDR3 protein, CDR3 DNA. The D gene is left open where the match is weak. Clone sizes are given selectively: once, few, many, or a class where the clone is expanded.

>TRBJ1-5|-|-|TRBV28
CASSLPPQPQHF
TGTGCCAGCAGTTTACCTCCCCAGCCCCAGCATTTT
>TRBJ1-4|-|-|TRBV7-9
CACPLDGEKLFF
TGTGCCTGCCCCTTGGACGGTGAAAAACTGTTTTTT
>TRBJ1-4|-|TRBD1|TRBV5-6
CASSLTGETNEKLFF
TGTGCCAGCAGCTTGACAGGGGAGACTAATGAAAAACTGTTTTTT
>TRBJ2-2|few|-|TRBV5-1
CASSLGGTQLGELFF
TGCGCCAGCAGCTTGGGAGGAACCCAACTTGGGGAGCTGTTTTTT
>TRBJ1-4|-|TRBD1|TRBV9
CASSVDRGGGEEKLFF
TGTGCCAGCAGCGTAGACAGGGGAGGAGGGGAGGAAAAACTGTTTTTT
>TRBJ2-3|-|TRBD2|TRBV13
CASSQRAGANTDTQYF
TGTGCCAGCAGCCAAAGAGCGGGGGCCAACACAGATACGCAGTATTTT
>TRBJ1-2|-|-|TRBV7-9
CASSWPGTGYTF
TGTGCCAGCAGCTGGCCGGGAACTGGCTACACCTTC
>TRBJ2-7|-|-|TRBV18
CASSSSGHLEQYF
TGTGCCAGCTCATCCTCCGGGCATCTCGAGCAGTACTTC
>TRBJ2-5|-|-|TRBV5-4
CASSLAGRGQETQYF
TGTGCCAGCAGCTTGGCCGGGCGGGGACAAGAGACCCAGTACTTC
>TRBJ2-6|-|TRBD1|TRBV19
CASSPKGGPGANVLTF
TGTGCCAGTAGCCCAAAAGGGGGCCCTGGGGCCAACGTCCTGACTTTC
>TRBJ2-5|-|-|TRBV15
CATSWGSQETQYF
TGTGCCACCAGCTGGGGAAGCCAAGAGACCCAGTACTTC
>TRBJ2-2|-|TRBD2|TRBV7-3
CASRPGGANTGELFF
TGTGCCAGCAGACCGGGGGGAGCGAACACCGGGGAGCTGTTTTTT
>TRBJ1-1|-|-|TRBV6-5
CGSSRTRGRWTEAFF
TGTGGCAGCAGCAGGACAAGGGGTAGATGGACTGAAGCTTTCTTT
>TRBJ2-3|-|TRBD2|TRBV4-1
CASSRETSGDTDTQYF
TGCGCCAGCAGCCGGGAGACAAGCGGGGACACAGATACGCAGTATTTT